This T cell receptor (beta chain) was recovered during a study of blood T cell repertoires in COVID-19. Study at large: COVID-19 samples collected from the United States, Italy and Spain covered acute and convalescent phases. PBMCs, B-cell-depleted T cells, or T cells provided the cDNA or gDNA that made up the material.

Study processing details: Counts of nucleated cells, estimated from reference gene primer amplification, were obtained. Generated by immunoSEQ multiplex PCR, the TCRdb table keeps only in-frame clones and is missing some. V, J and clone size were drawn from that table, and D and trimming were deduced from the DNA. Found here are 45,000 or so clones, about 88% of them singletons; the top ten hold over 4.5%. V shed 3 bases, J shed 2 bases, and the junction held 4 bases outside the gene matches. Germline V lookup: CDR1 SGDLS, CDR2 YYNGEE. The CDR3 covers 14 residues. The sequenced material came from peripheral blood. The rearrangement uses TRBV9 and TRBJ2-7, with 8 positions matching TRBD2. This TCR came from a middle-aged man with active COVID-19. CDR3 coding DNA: TGTGCCAGCAGCGAAACTAGCGGTCCCTACGAGCAGTACTTC. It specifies CASSETSGPYEQYF.